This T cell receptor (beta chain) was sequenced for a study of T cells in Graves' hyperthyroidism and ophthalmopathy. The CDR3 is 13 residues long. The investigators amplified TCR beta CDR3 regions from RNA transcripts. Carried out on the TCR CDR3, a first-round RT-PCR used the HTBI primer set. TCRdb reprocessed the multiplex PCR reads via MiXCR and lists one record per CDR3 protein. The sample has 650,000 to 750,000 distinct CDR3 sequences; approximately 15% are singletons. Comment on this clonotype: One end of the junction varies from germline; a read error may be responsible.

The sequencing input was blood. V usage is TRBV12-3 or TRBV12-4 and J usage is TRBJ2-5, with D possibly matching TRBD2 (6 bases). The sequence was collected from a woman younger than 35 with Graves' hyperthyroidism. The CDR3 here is CASSGGWGETQHF. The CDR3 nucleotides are TGTGCCAGCAGTGGGGGTTGGGGGGAGACCCAGCACTTC.